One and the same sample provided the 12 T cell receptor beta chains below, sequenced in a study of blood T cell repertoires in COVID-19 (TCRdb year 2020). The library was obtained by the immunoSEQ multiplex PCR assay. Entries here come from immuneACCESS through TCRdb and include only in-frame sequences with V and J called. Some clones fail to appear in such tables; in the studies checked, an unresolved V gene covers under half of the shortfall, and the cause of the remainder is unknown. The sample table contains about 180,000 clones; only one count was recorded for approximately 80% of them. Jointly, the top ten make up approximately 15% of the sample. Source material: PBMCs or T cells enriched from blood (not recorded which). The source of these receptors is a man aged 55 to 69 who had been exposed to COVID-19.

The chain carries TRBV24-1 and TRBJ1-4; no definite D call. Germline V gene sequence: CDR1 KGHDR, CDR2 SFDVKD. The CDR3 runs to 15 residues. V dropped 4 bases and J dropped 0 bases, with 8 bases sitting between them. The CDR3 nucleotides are TGTGCCACCAGTGACGTGGGAGCAACTAATGAAAAACTGTTTTTT. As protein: CATSDVGATNEKLFF.

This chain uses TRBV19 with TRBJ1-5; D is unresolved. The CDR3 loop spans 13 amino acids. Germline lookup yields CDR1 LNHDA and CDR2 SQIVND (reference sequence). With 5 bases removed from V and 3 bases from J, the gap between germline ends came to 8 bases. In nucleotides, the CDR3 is TGTGCCAGTAGTCCCTCCCCCAATCAGCCCCAGCATTTT. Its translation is CASSPSPNQPQHF.

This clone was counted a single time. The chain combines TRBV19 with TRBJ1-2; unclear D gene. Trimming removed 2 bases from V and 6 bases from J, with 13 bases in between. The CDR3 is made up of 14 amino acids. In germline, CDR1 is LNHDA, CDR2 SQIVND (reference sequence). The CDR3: CASSISRGGNGYTF. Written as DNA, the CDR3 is TGTGCCAGTAGTATATCGCGGGGAGGTAATGGCTACACCTTC.

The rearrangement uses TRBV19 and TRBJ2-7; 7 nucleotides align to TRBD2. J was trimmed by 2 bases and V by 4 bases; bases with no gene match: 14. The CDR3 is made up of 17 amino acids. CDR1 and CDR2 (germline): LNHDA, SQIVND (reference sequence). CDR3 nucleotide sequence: TGTGCCAGTAGTACCTACGGGGGAGGGACGGGGCCCTACGAGCAGTACTTC. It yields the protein CASSTYGGGTGPYEQYF. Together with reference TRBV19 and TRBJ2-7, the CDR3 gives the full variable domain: DGGITQSPKYLFRKEGQNVTLSCEQNLNHDAMYWYRQDPGQGLRLIYYSQIVNDFQKGDIAEGYSVSREKKESFPLTVTSAQKNPTAFYLCASSTYGGGTGPYEQYFGPGTRLTVT.

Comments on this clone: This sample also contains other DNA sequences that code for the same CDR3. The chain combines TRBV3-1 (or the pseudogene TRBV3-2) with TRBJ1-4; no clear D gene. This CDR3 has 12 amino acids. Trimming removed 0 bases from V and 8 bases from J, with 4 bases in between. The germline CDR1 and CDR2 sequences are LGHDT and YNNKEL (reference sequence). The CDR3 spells CASSQDREKLFF. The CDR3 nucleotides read TGTGCCAGCAGCCAAGATCGGGAAAAACTGTTTTTT.

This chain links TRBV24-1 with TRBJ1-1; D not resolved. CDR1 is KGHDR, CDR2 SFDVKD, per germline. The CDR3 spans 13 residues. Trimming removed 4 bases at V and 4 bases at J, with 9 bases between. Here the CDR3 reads CATSDRSSTEAFF. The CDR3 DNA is TGTGCCACCAGTGACAGGTCGTCCACTGAAGCTTTCTTT.

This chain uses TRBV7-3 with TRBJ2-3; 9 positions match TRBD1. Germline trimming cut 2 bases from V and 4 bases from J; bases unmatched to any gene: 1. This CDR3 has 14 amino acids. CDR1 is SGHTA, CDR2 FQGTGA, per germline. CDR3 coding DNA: TGTGCCAGCAGCTTAGGGGACAGGGCAGATACGCAGTATTTT. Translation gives CASSLGDRADTQYF.

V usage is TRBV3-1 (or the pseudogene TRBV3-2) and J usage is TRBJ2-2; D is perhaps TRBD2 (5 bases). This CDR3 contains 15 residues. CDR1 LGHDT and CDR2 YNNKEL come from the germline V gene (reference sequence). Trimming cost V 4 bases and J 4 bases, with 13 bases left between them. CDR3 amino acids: CASSRREPVTGELFF. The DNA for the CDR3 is TGTGCCAGCAGCCGAAGGGAGCCCGTCACCGGGGAGCTGTTTTTT.

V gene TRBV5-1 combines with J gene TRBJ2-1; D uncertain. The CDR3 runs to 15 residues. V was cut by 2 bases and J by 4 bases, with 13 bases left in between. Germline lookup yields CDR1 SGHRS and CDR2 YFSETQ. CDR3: CASSFLPSMYNEQFF. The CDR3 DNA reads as TGCGCCAGCAGCTTTTTACCCTCTATGTACAATGAGCAGTTCTTC.

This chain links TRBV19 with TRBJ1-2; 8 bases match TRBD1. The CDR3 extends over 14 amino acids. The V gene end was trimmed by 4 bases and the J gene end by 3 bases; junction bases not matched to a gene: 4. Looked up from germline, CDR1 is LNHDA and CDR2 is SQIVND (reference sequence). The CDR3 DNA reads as TGTGCCAGTAGTACTCCGGACAGGGACTATGGCTACACCTTC. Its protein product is CASSTPDRDYGYTF.

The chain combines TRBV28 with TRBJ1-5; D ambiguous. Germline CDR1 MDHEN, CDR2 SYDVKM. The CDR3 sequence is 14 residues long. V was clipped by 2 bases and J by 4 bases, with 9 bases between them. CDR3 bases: TGTGCCAGCAGTTTAACACAGCTTAATCAGCCCCAGCATTTT. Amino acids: CASSLTQLNQPQHF. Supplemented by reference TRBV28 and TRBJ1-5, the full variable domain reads DVKVTQSSRYLVKRTGEKVFLECVQDMDHENMFWYRQDPGLGLRLIYFSYDVKMKEKGDIPEGYSVSREKKERFSLILESASTNQTSMYLCASSLTQLNQPQHFGDGTRLSIL.

CDR3 in amino acids: CASSAGRSSGNTIYF. CDR3 sequence (DNA): TGTGCCAGTAGTGCCGGAAGGAGCTCTGGAAACACCATATATTTT. The J gene is TRBJ1-3, the V gene TRBV19; no clear D gene. Trimming pared 5 bases from V and 0 bases from J, leaving 11 bases between. This CDR3 has 15 amino acids. Germline assignment: CDR1 LNHDA and CDR2 SQIVND (reference sequence).